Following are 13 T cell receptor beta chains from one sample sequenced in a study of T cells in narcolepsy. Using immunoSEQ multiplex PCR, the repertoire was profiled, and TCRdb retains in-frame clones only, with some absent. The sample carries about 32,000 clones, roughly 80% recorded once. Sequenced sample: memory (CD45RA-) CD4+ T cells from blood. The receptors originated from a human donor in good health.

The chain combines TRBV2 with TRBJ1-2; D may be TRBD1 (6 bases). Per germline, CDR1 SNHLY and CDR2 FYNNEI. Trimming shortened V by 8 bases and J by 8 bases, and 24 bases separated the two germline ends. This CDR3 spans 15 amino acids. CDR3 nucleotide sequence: TGTGCCAGCGGTGCATCTGGACAGTCTTCTGGCGGCTACACCTTC. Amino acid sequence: CASGASGQSSGGYTF.

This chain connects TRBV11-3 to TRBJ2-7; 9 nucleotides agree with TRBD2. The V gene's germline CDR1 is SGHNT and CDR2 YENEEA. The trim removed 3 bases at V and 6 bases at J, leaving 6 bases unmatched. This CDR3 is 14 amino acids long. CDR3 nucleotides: TGTGCCAGCAGCTTCGGCGGGAGGGCTTCCGAGCAGTACTTC. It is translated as CASSFGGRASEQYF.

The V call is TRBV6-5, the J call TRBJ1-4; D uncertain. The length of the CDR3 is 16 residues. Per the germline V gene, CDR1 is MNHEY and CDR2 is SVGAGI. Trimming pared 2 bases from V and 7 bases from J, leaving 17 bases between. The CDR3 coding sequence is TGTGCCAGCAGTTACCTATCCGGACTGGTGGCTGAAAAACTGTTTTTT. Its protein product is CASSYLSGLVAEKLFF.

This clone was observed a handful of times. For the CDR3, the DNA is TGTGCCAGCTCACCCATACAGGCTAATTTCCATGGCTACACCTTC. It codes for CASSPIQANFHGYTF. The V gene is TRBV18, the J gene TRBJ1-2; D possibly corresponds to TRBD1 (5 bases). Germline V lookup: CDR1 KGHSH, CDR2 LQKENI. CDR3 length: 15 residues. Trimming left V 3 bases short and J 6 bases short, with 17 bases between.

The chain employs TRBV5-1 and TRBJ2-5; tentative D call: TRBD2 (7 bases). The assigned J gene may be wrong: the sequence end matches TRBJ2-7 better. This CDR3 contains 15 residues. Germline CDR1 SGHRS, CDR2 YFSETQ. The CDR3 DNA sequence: TGCGCCAGCAGGTATCTAGCGGACAGCTCCTACGAGCAGTACTTC. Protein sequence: CASRYLADSSYEQYF.

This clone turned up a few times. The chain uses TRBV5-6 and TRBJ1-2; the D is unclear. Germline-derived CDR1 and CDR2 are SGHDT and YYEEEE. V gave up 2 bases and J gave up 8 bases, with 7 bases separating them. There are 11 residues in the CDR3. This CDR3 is CASSFSGGYTF. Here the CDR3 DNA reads TGTGCCAGCAGCTTCTCCGGCGGCTACACCTTC.

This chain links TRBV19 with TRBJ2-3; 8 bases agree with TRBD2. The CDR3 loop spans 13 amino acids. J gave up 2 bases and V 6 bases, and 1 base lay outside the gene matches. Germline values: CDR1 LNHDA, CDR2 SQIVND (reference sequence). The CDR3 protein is CASRLAATDTQYF. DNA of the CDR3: TGTGCCAGTAGACTAGCGGCCACAGATACGCAGTATTTT.

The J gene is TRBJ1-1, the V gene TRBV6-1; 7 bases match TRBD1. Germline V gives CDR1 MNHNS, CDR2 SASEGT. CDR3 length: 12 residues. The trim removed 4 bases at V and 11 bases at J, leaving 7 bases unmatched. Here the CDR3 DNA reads TGTGCCAGCAGTGCCACAGGGGTATCGGCTTTCTTT. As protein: CASSATGVSAFF.

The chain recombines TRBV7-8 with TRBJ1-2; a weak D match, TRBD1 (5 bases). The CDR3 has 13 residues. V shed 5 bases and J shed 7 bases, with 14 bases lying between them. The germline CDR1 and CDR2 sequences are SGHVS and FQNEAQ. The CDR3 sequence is CASSLGRRSGYTF. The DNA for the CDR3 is TGTGCCAGCAGCCTGGGACGGAGAAGTGGCTACACCTTC.

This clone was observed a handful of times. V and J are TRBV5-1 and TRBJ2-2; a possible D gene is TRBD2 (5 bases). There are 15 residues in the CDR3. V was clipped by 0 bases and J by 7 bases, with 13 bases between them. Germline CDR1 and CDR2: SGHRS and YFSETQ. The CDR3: CASSLERMGNGELFF. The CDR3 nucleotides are TGCGCCAGCAGCTTGGAGCGGATGGGTAACGGGGAGCTGTTTTTT. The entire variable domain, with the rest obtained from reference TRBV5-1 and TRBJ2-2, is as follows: KAGVTQTPRYLIKTRGQQVTLSCSPISGHRSVSWYQQTPGQGLQFLFEYFSETQRNKGNFPGRFSGRQFSNSRSEMNVSTLELGDSALYLCASSLERMGNGELFFGEGSRLTVL.

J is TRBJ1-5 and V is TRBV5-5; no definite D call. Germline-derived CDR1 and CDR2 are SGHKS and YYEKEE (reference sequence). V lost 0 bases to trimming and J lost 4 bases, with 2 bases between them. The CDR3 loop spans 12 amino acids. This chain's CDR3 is CASSLGNQPQHF. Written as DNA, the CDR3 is TGTGCCAGCAGCTTGGGAAATCAGCCCCAGCATTTT.

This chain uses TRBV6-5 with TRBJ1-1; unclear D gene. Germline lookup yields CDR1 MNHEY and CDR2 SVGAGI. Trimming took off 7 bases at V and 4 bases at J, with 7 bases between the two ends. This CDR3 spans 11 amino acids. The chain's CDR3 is CASNDVTEAFF. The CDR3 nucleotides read TGTGCCAGCAATGATGTCACTGAAGCTTTCTTT.

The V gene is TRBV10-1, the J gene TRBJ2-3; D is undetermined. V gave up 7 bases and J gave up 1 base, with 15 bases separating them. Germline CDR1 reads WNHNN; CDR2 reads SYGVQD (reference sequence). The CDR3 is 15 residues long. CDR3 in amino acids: CASTNTIGRTDTQYF. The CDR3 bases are TGCGCCAGCACCAATACCATAGGCCGCACAGATACGCAGTATTTT.